One sample yielded the 25 T cell receptor beta chains listed below, sequenced in a study of T cell repertoires in cytomegalovirus infection. TCRdb redid the calling of the reads with MiXCR, one entry per CDR3 protein. This table has 45,000 to 75,000 distinct CDR3 sequences, around 30% appearing once. The antigens these receptors bind are not known. Sequencing used PBMCs, sequenced either directly or after in vitro stimulation (not recorded which). The source is a human donor in good health (CMV status not recorded). Some clones in this sample may be carry-over from other donors' samples.

The rearrangement links TRBV5-6 to TRBJ2-3; TRBD2 is a possible D gene (5 bases). This CDR3 comprises 13 residues. V was trimmed by 3 bases and J by 0 bases, leaving 5 bases between them. CDR1 is SGHDT and CDR2 is YYEEEE in the germline V gene. The CDR3 DNA sequence: TGTGCCAGCAGCTGGACTAGCACAGATACGCAGTATTTT. This translates into CASSWTSTDTQYF.

V gene TRBV19 combines with J gene TRBJ2-1, with no clear D. The V and J ends lost 6 bases and 8 bases respectively, with 17 bases between them. Germline CDR1 is LNHDA and CDR2 is SQIVND (reference sequence). The CDR3 contains 14 residues. The DNA of the CDR3 is TGTGCCAGTAGCCAGCTCCGGGCCTCCCATGAGCAGTTCTTC. It yields the protein CASSQLRASHEQFF.

This clonotype showed up just a few times. The chain has TRBV19 and TRBJ2-1; D gene uncertain. The germline V gene has CDR1 LNHDA and CDR2 SQIVND (reference sequence). The CDR3 consists of 15 residues. V lost 0 bases and J lost 7, with 13 bases in between. For the CDR3, the DNA is TGTGCCAGTAGTATAGATCGGTTCCTGGGGAATGAGCAGTTCTTC. It specifies CASSIDRFLGNEQFF.

The chain carries TRBV7-2 and TRBJ2-7; 8 bases agree with TRBD2. The trim removed 5 bases at V and 0 bases at J, leaving 12 bases unmatched. Germline V gene lookup returns CDR1 SGHTA and CDR2 FQGNSA. This CDR3 spans 17 amino acids. CDR3 region: CASSTQAGGRSSYEQYF. The CDR3 DNA sequence: TGTGCCAGCAGCACCCAGGCGGGCGGGAGGAGCTCCTACGAGCAGTACTTC.

This clonotype has just a few counts. This chain uses TRBV5-5 with TRBJ2-3, with D hard to call. CDR3 length: 15 residues. Germline loops: CDR1 SGHKS, CDR2 YYEKEE (reference sequence). The V end lost 0 bases, the J end lost 0 bases, and 8 bases lay between the germline ends. In DNA form, the CDR3 reads TGTGCCAGCAGCTTGGCGGGCGGAAGCACAGATACGCAGTATTTT. Translating gives CASSLAGGSTDTQYF.

This clonotype was counted at least ten times. J is TRBJ2-1 and V is TRBV7-2; either TRBD1 or TRBD2 may supply D (5 bases each). The CDR3 has 16 amino acids. Per germline, CDR1 SGHTA and CDR2 FQGNSA. V was trimmed by 4 bases and J by 2 bases, leaving 15 bases between them. CDR3 DNA: TGTGCCAGCAGCTCAATGGGACCCCGGGCCTACAATGAGCAGTTCTTC. Translation: CASSSMGPRAYNEQFF.

This chain joins TRBV6-1 and TRBJ1-2; D call uncertain. This CDR3 is 14 amino acids long. Trimming removed 8 bases at V and 4 bases at J, with 17 bases between. The germline gives CDR1 MNHNS, CDR2 SASEGT. This CDR3 is CASARESARYGYTF. CDR3 DNA sequence: TGTGCCAGCGCTCGGGAATCAGCCCGCTATGGCTACACCTTC.

This clonotype came up once. V usage is TRBV6-1 and J usage is TRBJ2-1, with D possibly TRBD1 on 6 matching bases. In germline, CDR1 is MNHNS, CDR2 SASEGT. V shed 8 bases and J shed 4 bases, with 12 bases lying between them. There are 13 residues in the CDR3. CDR3 nucleotide sequence: TGTGCCAGCTTACTGGACAGATACAATGAGCAGTTCTTC. Its protein is CASLLDRYNEQFF.

A note on this clonotype: One end of the junction is discordant with germline, which a read error may explain. The chain combines TRBV7-6 with TRBJ2-5; no clear D gene. The V gene's germline CDR1 is SGHVS and CDR2 FNYEAQ. The CDR3 has 11 amino acids. CDR3 protein: CASSPLGLLNF. CDR3 coding DNA: TGTGCCAGCAGCCCACTCGGCCTTCTGAACTTC.

This rearrangement joins TRBV12-3 or TRBV12-4 to TRBJ2-3; possible D gene TRBD1, 7 bases. This CDR3 contains 15 residues. The V and J ends lost 7 bases and 1 base respectively, with 15 bases between them. CDR3 sequence reads: CASTRGDGGTDTQYF. CDR3 bases: TGTGCCAGCACCAGGGGGGATGGGGGCACAGATACGCAGTATTTT.

This clonotype was counted a few times. The chain links TRBV7-9 to TRBJ2-6; D uncertain. Germline CDR1 and CDR2: SEHNR and FQNEAQ (reference sequence). There are 14 residues in the CDR3. Trimming pared 5 bases from V and 0 bases from J, leaving 5 bases between. The CDR3 DNA reads TGTGCCAGCAGCCGAAGCTCTGGGGCCAACGTCCTGACTTTC. Its translation: CASSRSSGANVLTF.

This clonotype was observed a handful of times. This chain joins TRBV4-1 and TRBJ1-1; no clear D. Trimming removed 0 bases at V and 3 bases at J, with 11 bases between. This CDR3 region has 15 residues. The germline CDR1 and CDR2 sequences are MGHRA and YSYEKL. Here the CDR3 DNA reads TGCGCCAGCAGCCAAGATGAGGTTTGGGACACTGAAGCTTTCTTT. The encoded protein is CASSQDEVWDTEAFF.

The rearrangement uses TRBV28 and TRBJ2-7; D is perhaps TRBD1 (5 bases). Germline V gene sequence: CDR1 MDHEN, CDR2 SYDVKM. The length of the CDR3 is 13 residues. Trimming pared 7 bases from V and 4 bases from J, leaving 14 bases between. Here the CDR3 reads CASTLRTSYEQYF. CDR3 coding DNA: TGTGCCAGCACCCTTAGGACATCTTACGAGCAGTACTTC.

As concerns this clonotype: A much larger clonotype is one base distant, so this may be a read error. The V and J genes are TRBV7-2 and TRBJ2-5; TRBD2 aligns across 11 bases. Germline V gives CDR1 SGHTA, CDR2 FQGNSA. This CDR3 spans 17 amino acids. V lost 5 bases and J lost 5; bases outside the gene matches: 13. In nucleotides, the CDR3 is TGTGCCAGCAGCGTAGAGTTAGCGGGAGGGGGGCGGGAGACCCAGTACTTC. As protein: CASSVELAGGGRETQYF.

This sequence joins TRBV7-2 and TRBJ2-3; perhaps D is TRBD1 or TRBD2 (5 bases each). V gave up 5 bases and J gave up 0 bases, with 6 bases separating them. CDR3 size: 13 residues. Germline values: CDR1 SGHTA, CDR2 FQGNSA. CDR3 loop: CASSRDSTDTQYF. CDR3 coding DNA: TGTGCCAGCAGCAGGGACAGCACAGATACGCAGTATTTT.

This chain joins TRBV9 and TRBJ2-2; D gene unclear. V dropped 0 bases and J dropped 1 base, with 4 bases sitting between them. Germline-derived CDR1 and CDR2 are SGDLS and YYNGEE. This CDR3 has 14 residues. The CDR3 region has the DNA TGTGCCAGCAGCGTAGTCGGGAACACCGGGGAGCTGTTTTTT. Translating gives CASSVVGNTGELFF.

The chain joins TRBV12-3 or TRBV12-4 to TRBJ2-2, with a tentative D call TRBD1 (6 bases). Trimming took 3 bases from V and 5 from J, leaving 16 bases between them. CDR3 length equals 16 residues. DNA for the CDR3: TGTGCCAGCAGTTTTACCCCCAGGGGAGATACCGGGGAGCTGTTTTTT. Its translation: CASSFTPRGDTGELFF.

The chain has TRBV2 and TRBJ2-6; 7 bases line up with TRBD1. The CDR3 extends over 18 amino acids. CDR1 and CDR2 (germline): SNHLY, FYNNEI. V shed 4 bases and J 0 bases; nucleotides not matched to a gene: 9. The CDR3 spells CASSVLKGQISGANVLTF. CDR3 in DNA: TGTGCCAGCAGTGTATTAAAGGGACAGATCTCTGGGGCCAACGTCCTGACTTTC.

This sequence joins TRBV10-3 and TRBJ2-7; TRBD1 agrees at 11 bases. Per the germline V gene, CDR1 is ENHRY and CDR2 is SYGVKD. After removal of 10 bases from V and 4 bases from J, the junction contained 30 bases not matched to a gene. The CDR3 length is 21 residues. CDR3 amino acids: CATSDSAGKTGTGGSVYEQYF. The CDR3 coding sequence is TGTGCCACTTCGGACAGTGCGGGGAAAACGGGGACAGGGGGTTCGGTTTACGAGCAGTACTTC.

The gene calls are TRBV6-2 or TRBV6-3 and TRBJ1-5; D gene ambiguous. Germline V gives CDR1 MNHEY, CDR2 SVGEGT. Trimming took off 2 bases at V and 9 bases at J, with 20 bases between the two ends. The CDR3 has 16 residues. CDR3 in amino acids: CASSYPPGGGMGPQHF. CDR3 bases: TGTGCCAGCAGTTACCCGCCGGGCGGAGGGATGGGGCCCCAGCATTTT.

This clonotype was counted between two and nine times. This rearrangement joins TRBV4-2 to TRBJ2-3; weak D call: TRBD2 (6 bases). The CDR3 sequence is 16 residues long. Trimming left V 0 bases short and J 2 bases short, with 12 bases between. The germline V gene has CDR1 LGHNA and CDR2 YNFKEQ. This CDR3 is CASSQETGLYTDTQYF. The CDR3, as DNA: TGTGCCAGCAGCCAAGAAACGGGACTTTACACAGATACGCAGTATTTT.

The V call is TRBV28, the J call TRBJ1-5; D is ambiguous. CDR1 is MDHEN, CDR2 SYDVKM, per germline. V gave up 2 bases and J gave up 6 bases, with 5 bases separating them. This CDR3 has 12 residues. The CDR3 bases are TGTGCCAGCAGTTTAAATCTTCAGCCCCAGCATTTT. This sequence encodes CASSLNLQPQHF.

This chain connects TRBV2 to TRBJ1-4; D unclear. Germline V gene lookup returns CDR1 SNHLY and CDR2 FYNNEI. V was pared by 4 bases and J by 7 bases, with 16 bases between. There are 15 residues in the CDR3. CDR3 protein: CASSAIQASGEKLFF. In DNA form, the CDR3 reads TGTGCCAGCAGTGCCATACAAGCTTCAGGTGAAAAACTGTTTTTT.

The rearrangement links TRBV30 to TRBJ2-7, with 14 bases identical to TRBD2. Germline loops: CDR1 GTSNPN, CDR2 SVGIG (reference sequence). With V trimmed by 3 bases and J by 4 bases, 5 bases remained unmatched. The CDR3 loop spans 15 amino acids. The CDR3 DNA reads as TGTGCCTGGAGGACTAGCGGGAGGGCCGGGTACGAGCAGTACTTC. Its protein product is CAWRTSGRAGYEQYF.

The table lists this clonotype with a few counts. The J gene is TRBJ2-3, the V gene TRBV11-2; 7 bases align to TRBD1. CDR3 length: 19 amino acids. CDR1 SGHAT and CDR2 FQNNGV come from the germline V gene. The trim removed 5 bases at V and 3 bases at J, leaving 20 bases unmatched. The CDR3 nucleotides read TGTGCCAGCAGCCAAGTGTATATCGACAGGGCGTATGGGACAGATACGCAGTATTTT. This codes for CASSQVYIDRAYGTDTQYF.